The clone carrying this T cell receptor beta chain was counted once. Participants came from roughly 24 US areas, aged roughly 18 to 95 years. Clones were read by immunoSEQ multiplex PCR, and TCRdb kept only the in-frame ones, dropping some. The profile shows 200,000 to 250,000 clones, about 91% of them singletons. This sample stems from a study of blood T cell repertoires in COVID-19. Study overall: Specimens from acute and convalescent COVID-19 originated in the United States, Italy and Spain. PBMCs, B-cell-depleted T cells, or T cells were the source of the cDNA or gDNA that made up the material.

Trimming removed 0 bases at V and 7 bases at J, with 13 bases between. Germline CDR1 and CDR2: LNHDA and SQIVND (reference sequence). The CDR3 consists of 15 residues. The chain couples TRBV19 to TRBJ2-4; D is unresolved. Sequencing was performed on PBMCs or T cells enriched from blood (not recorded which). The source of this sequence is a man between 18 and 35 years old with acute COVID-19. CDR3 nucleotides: TGTGCCAGTAGTATAGATCATACACCATCTAACATTCAGTACTTC. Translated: CASSIDHTPSNIQYF.